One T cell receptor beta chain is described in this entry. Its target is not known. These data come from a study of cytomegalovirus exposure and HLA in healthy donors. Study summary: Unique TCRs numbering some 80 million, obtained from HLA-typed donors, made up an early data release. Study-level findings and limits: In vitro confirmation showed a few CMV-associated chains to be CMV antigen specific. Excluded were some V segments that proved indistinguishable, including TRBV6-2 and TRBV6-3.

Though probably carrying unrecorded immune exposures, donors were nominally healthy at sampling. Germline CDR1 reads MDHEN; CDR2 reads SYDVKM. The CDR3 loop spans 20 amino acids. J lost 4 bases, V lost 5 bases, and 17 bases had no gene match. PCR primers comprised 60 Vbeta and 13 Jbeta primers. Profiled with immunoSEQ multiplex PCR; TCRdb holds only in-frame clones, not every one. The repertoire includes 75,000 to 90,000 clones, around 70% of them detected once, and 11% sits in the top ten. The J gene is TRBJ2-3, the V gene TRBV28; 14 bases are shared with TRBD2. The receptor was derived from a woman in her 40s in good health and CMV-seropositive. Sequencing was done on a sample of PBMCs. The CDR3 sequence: CASSRWGGTTSGGAPDTQYF. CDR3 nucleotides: TGTGCCAGCAGTCGCTGGGGGGGCACGACTAGCGGGGGGGCCCCAGATACGCAGTATTTT.